A selection of T cell receptor beta chains follows, all from one sample in a study of cytomegalovirus exposure and HLA in healthy donors. The table came from immunoSEQ multiplex PCR; TCRdb's copy has only in-frame clones and leaves some out. Of a few hundred thousand clones in the sample, about nine tenths were seen once. The sample consisted of PBMCs. The receptors originated from a woman between 18 and 29 years old in good health and CMV-seronegative. Each CDR3 is given with its conserved first and last residue. A D gene is named only where the DNA matches it firmly. Size is omitted from some rows. Given values are once, few, many or a class for expanded clones.

j_call: TRBJ1-2; v_call: TRBV6-4; clone_size: once; d_call: -; cdr3_nt: TGTGCCAGCAGTGACTCGGGTACAGCCTATGGCTACACCTTC; cdr3_aa: CASSDSGTAYGYTF
j_call: TRBJ2-1; v_call: TRBV9; clone_size: -; d_call: -; cdr3_nt: TGTGCCAGCAGCGTAGCGGTCCAGCGGACCGACAATGAGCAGTTCTTC; cdr3_aa: CASSVAVQRTDNEQFF
j_call: TRBJ2-7; v_call: TRBV25-1; clone_size: -; d_call: -; cdr3_nt: TGTGCCAGCAGTGATGGACTTGGACTCTACGAGCAGTACTTC; cdr3_aa: CASSDGLGLYEQYF
j_call: TRBJ1-4; v_call: TRBV9; clone_size: -; d_call: TRBD1; cdr3_nt: TGTGCCAGCAGCCCCCGGGACAGCTACAATGAAAAACTGTTTTTT; cdr3_aa: CASSPRDSYNEKLFF
j_call: TRBJ2-3; v_call: TRBV27; clone_size: -; d_call: TRBD2; cdr3_nt: TGTGCCAGCACCCAAGGACTAGCGGGAGTCACAGATACGCAGTATTTT; cdr3_aa: CASTQGLAGVTDTQYF
j_call: TRBJ2-1; v_call: TRBV5-4; clone_size: -; d_call: TRBD2; cdr3_nt: TGTGCCAGCAGTTCGCATAGCGGGAGTGCTGATGAGCAGTTCTTC; cdr3_aa: CASSSHSGSADEQFF
j_call: TRBJ1-5; v_call: TRBV18; clone_size: few; d_call: -; cdr3_nt: TGTGCCAGCTCACCCGAGGGGGGGGAGCAGCCCCAGCATTTT; cdr3_aa: CASSPEGGEQPQHF
j_call: TRBJ2-2; v_call: TRBV28; clone_size: -; d_call: TRBD2; cdr3_nt: TGTGCCACCAAAACTAGCGGGACGGTCGGGGAGCTGTTTTTT; cdr3_aa: CATKTSGTVGELFF
j_call: TRBJ2-1; v_call: TRBV5-1; clone_size: -; d_call: TRBD2; cdr3_nt: TGCGCCAGCAGCTTGGGGCTAGCGGGAGCCCTTTCGGATGAGCAGTTCTTC; cdr3_aa: CASSLGLAGALSDEQFF
j_call: TRBJ2-7; v_call: TRBV5-1; clone_size: -; d_call: TRBD2; cdr3_nt: TGCGCCAGCAGAGGATTGGGGATAGCGGGATGGTCCTACGAGCAGTACTTC; cdr3_aa: CASRGLGIAGWSYEQYF
j_call: TRBJ1-5; v_call: TRBV6-5; clone_size: -; d_call: TRBD1; cdr3_nt: TGTGCCAGCAGTTGGGGGACAGGGGATCAGCCCCAGCATTTT; cdr3_aa: CASSWGTGDQPQHF
j_call: TRBJ2-5; v_call: TRBV9; clone_size: -; d_call: -; cdr3_nt: TGTGCCAGCAGCGCTGGCATGTACCAAGAGACCCAGTACTTC; cdr3_aa: CASSAGMYQETQYF
j_call: TRBJ1-2; v_call: TRBV7-9; clone_size: -; d_call: -; cdr3_nt: TGTGCCAGCAACATTTCACCTGACAGCAGCTATGGCTACACCTTC; cdr3_aa: CASNISPDSSYGYTF
j_call: TRBJ2-1; v_call: TRBV5-1; clone_size: -; d_call: TRBD2; cdr3_nt: TGCGCCAGCAGCCCCTGGGGACTAGCGGACAATGAGCAGTTCTTC; cdr3_aa: CASSPWGLADNEQFF
j_call: TRBJ1-2; v_call: TRBV7-2; clone_size: -; d_call: -; cdr3_nt: TGTGCCAGCAGCCCAAGGGGGGAGGGCGGCTATGGCTACACCTTC; cdr3_aa: CASSPRGEGGYGYTF
j_call: TRBJ2-2; v_call: TRBV6-6; clone_size: once; d_call: TRBD1; cdr3_nt: TGTGCCAGCAGTTCGACAGGGGGCGGGGAGCTGTTTTTT; cdr3_aa: CASSSTGGGELFF
j_call: TRBJ2-5; v_call: TRBV7-8; clone_size: -; d_call: -; cdr3_nt: TGTGCCAGCAGCTTTGTTTCCCTGGGGGGGACCCAGTACTTC; cdr3_aa: CASSFVSLGGTQYF
j_call: TRBJ2-2; v_call: TRBV2; clone_size: -; d_call: -; cdr3_nt: TGTGCCAGCAGTATACAGGGCACCGCGAACACCGGGGAGCTGTTTTTT; cdr3_aa: CASSIQGTANTGELFF
j_call: TRBJ2-2; v_call: TRBV9; clone_size: -; d_call: -; cdr3_nt: TGTGCCAGCAGCGAGAGGGGGACGCCCACCGGGGAGCTGTTTTTT; cdr3_aa: CASSERGTPTGELFF
j_call: TRBJ2-1; v_call: TRBV27; clone_size: -; d_call: -; cdr3_nt: TGTGCCAGCAGTTCACGCCTGGGGGGTGGCAATGAGCAGTTCTTC; cdr3_aa: CASSSRLGGGNEQFF
j_call: TRBJ1-1; v_call: TRBV9; clone_size: -; d_call: TRBD1; cdr3_nt: TGTGCCAGCAGCCCGAGGACAGGGCTCCCTAAAAGGGCTTTCTTT; cdr3_aa: CASSPRTGLPKRAFF
j_call: TRBJ2-7; v_call: TRBV25-1; clone_size: -; d_call: -; cdr3_nt: TGTGCCAGCAGTGAATCCCCTTACGAGCAGTACTTC; cdr3_aa: CASSESPYEQYF
j_call: TRBJ2-7; v_call: TRBV4-1; clone_size: once; d_call: TRBD1; cdr3_nt: TGCGCCAGCAGCCAACCCCGGGACAGATCCTACGAGCAGTACTTC; cdr3_aa: CASSQPRDRSYEQYF
j_call: TRBJ2-4; v_call: TRBV5-5; clone_size: -; d_call: TRBD1; cdr3_nt: TGTGCCAGCAGCTTGGGACAGGGGATGATGGAGATTCAGTACTTC; cdr3_aa: CASSLGQGMMEIQYF
j_call: TRBJ2-1; v_call: TRBV19; clone_size: -; d_call: TRBD2; cdr3_nt: TGTGCCAGTACATCCTCCTTAGCGGGACTTTCCTACAATGAGCAGTTCTTC; cdr3_aa: CASTSSLAGLSYNEQFF
j_call: TRBJ2-4; v_call: TRBV27; clone_size: -; d_call: TRBD2; cdr3_nt: TGTGCCAGCAGTTTATATGCGGGAGACGTCAAAAACATTCAGTACTTC; cdr3_aa: CASSLYAGDVKNIQYF